This T cell receptor (beta chain) emerged from a study of blood T cell repertoires in COVID-19. The CDR3 loop spans 16 amino acids. The germline V gene has CDR1 MDHEN and CDR2 SYDVKM. With 6 bases clipped from V and 0 bases from J, the junction kept 5 bases outside the gene matches. Individuals drawn from approximately 22 US areas were roughly 18 to 89 years old. Allocation to cohorts depended on clinical history reported by the participants. Per the study methods: Amplifying reference gene primers gave estimates of nucleated cell counts. TCRdb's copy holds only in-frame clones and misses some; the assay was immunoSEQ multiplex PCR. The V and J calls and clone size come from that table; D and trimming were worked out from the DNA. The table has some 200,000 clones, 65% to 90% seen once; the top ten hold 4% to 6.5%.

The chain has TRBV28 and TRBJ1-6; 7 bases align to TRBD1. This TCR was recovered from a woman aged 55-70 years with acute COVID-19. The sequencing sample was made of PBMCs or T cells enriched from blood (not recorded which). CDR3 coding DNA: TGTGCCAGCAGACCAGGGGGTCTCTCCTATAATTCACCCCTCCACTTT. Protein: CASRPGGLSYNSPLHF.